This TCR beta chain was observed in a study of T cell responses to AZD1222 COVID-19 vaccine. Study background: Recipients boosted at about 4 weeks or about 12 weeks are pooled.

The V gene lost 0 bases and the J gene lost 4 bases, with 16 bases spanning the gap. This CDR3 spans 17 amino acids. Germline-derived CDR1 and CDR2 are SGHAT and FQNNGV. Generated by immunoSEQ multiplex PCR, the TCRdb table keeps only in-frame clones and is missing some. The table has about 140,000 clones, roughly 92% seen once; the top ten hold about 4.8%. Source: peripheral blood, taken on day 0 of AZD1222 vaccination. The origin of this receptor is an adult in good health. V and J are TRBV11-2 and TRBJ2-1, with a possible D match to TRBD1 (5 bases). The CDR3: CASSLDLRTGQYNEQFF. The CDR3 DNA sequence: TGTGCCAGCAGCTTAGATTTACGCACAGGACAATACAATGAGCAGTTCTTC.